This T cell receptor (beta chain) comes out of a study of vaccination effects on CD4 cells after COVID-19. ViraFEST used viral peptide pools to expand antigen-specific CD4+ T cells before sequencing. Subsequent to a culture period of nine to ten days, CD4+ T cells were isolated. The healthy vaccine recipients, who had no prior SARS-CoV-2 infection, showed negative nucleocapsid antibodies. Only one count was recorded for this clone. Its matching antigen is unknown. CDR1 SGHRS and CDR2 YFSETQ come from the germline V gene. Trimming took 1 base from V and 5 from J, leaving 9 bases between them. The CDR3 runs to 13 residues. TCRdb's copy holds only in-frame clones and misses some; the assay was immunoSEQ multiplex PCR. This table holds about 71,000 clones, 75% to 85% found once.

The sequencing used CD4+ T cells from PBMCs cultured with SARS-CoV-2 spike peptides, collected before COVID-19 vaccination. The chain employs TRBV5-1 and TRBJ2-5; D remains unclear. This receptor was taken from a human donor who received a COVID-19 vaccine. In DNA, the CDR3 is TGCGCCAGCAGCTTGACCTACCTTGAGACCCAGTACTTC. This encodes CASSLTYLETQYF.